The present T cell receptor beta chain was sequenced within a study of T cell responses to AZD1222 COVID-19 vaccine. Turning to this clone: Its antigen is unidentified.

CDR1 is MDHEN, CDR2 SYDVKM, per germline. The V gene end was trimmed by 6 bases and the J gene end by 1 base; junction bases not matched to a gene: 5. This CDR3 is 15 amino acids long. Study-wide results and limits: Mapped onto spike, vaccine-associated CD4 TCRs spanned it and were dominant at 160-218 and 743-854. Breadth and depth of Spike-specific TCRs rose after two AZD1222 doses.

Here immunoSEQ multiplex PCR was the method, and the copy in TCRdb shows in-frame clones only, minus some. Of approximately 160,000 clones detected, approximately 89% appear once; the ten largest clones hold roughly 4.6%. The chain combines TRBV28 with TRBJ1-5; 8 bases are a match to TRBD1. This material consisted of peripheral blood, taken on day 0 of AZD1222 vaccination. The source is an adult in good health. CDR3 protein: CASRRNRGSNQPQHF. The CDR3 bases are TGTGCCAGCAGACGGAACAGGGGGAGCAATCAGCCCCAGCATTTT.